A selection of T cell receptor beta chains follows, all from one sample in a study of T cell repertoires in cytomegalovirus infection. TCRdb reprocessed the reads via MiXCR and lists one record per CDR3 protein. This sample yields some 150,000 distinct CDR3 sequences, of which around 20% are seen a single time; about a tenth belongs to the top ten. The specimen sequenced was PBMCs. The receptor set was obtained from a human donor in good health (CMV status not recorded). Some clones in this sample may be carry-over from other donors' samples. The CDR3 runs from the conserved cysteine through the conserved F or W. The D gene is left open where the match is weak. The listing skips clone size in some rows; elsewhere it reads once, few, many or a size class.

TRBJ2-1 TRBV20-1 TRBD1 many TGCAGTGCTAGACCCTCCGGGACAGGAGCCTACAATGAGCAGTTCTTC CSARPSGTGAYNEQFF
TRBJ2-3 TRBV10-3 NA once TGTGCCATCCGCCCCCGAGGACAGACAGATACGCAGTATTTT CAIRPRGQTDTQYF
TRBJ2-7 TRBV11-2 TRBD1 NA TGTGCCAGCAGCCCAGATGCTAAGACAGGGGGGTACGAGCAGTACTTC CASSPDAKTGGYEQYF
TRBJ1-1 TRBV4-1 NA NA TGCGCCAGCAGCCCCGGGGGGGAGAGAAACACTGAAGCTTTCTTT CASSPGGERNTEAFF
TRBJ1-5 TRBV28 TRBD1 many TGTGCCAGCAGTTTCCGGGACAGGGGGTTTTTAAATCAGCCCCAGCATTTT CASSFRDRGFLNQPQHF
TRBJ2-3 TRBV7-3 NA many TGTGCCAGCAGCTTAGTCGGGGGCCACACAGATACGCAGTATTTT CASSLVGGHTDTQYF
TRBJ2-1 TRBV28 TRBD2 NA TGTGCCAGCAGAACCGCTAGCGGGGGATACAATGAGCAGTTCTTC CASRTASGGYNEQFF
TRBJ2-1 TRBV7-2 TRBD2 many TGTGCCAGCAGCACAACCGGGACTAATCCTTCCTTCAATGAGCAGTTCTTC CASSTTGTNPSFNEQFF
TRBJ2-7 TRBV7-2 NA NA TGTGCCAGCAGCTTCTGGTCTACAAACTACGAGCAGTACTTC CASSFWSTNYEQYF
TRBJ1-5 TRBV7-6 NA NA TGTGCCAGCAGCTTAAATCCACCGGGTTATGGCAATCAGCCCCAGCATTTT CASSLNPPGYGNQPQHF
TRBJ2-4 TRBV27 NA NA TGTGCCATTCGACAAAGGGTCGACATTCAGTACTTC CAIRQRVDIQYF
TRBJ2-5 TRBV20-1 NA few TGCAGTGCCCCAAGCCGGATGATAAGCTTGGAGACCCAGTACTTC CSAPSRMISLETQYF
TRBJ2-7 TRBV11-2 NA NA TGTGCCAACAGCGTGACAGAAGAGCAGTACTTC CANSVTEEQYF
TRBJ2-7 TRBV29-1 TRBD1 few TGCAGCGTTGAGGGGGGACAGGGCGACGAGCAGTACTTC CSVEGGQGDEQYF
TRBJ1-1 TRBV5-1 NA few TGCGCCAGCAGCTTGGCAGGGAGCACTGAAGCTTTCTTT CASSLAGSTEAFF
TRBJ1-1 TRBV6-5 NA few TGTGCCAGCAGTTACTCATTCACGGTTACAGCTTTCTTT CASSYSFTVTAFF
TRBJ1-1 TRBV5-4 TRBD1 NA TGTGCCAGCACTTTGGCCCCAGGGGGAGGCACTGAAGCTTTCTTT CASTLAPGGGTEAFF
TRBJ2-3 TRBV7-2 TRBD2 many TGTGCCAGCAGCTTTGGTAGCGGGCGCACAGATACGCAGTATTTT CASSFGSGRTDTQYF
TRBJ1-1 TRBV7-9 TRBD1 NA TGTGCCAGCAGCTTGGGCAGGGGGTCCACTGAAGCTTTCTTT CASSLGRGSTEAFF
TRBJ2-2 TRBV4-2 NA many TGTGCCAGCAGCCAAGATCGGATAGCGACTACCGACACCGGGGAGCTGTTTTTT CASSQDRIATTDTGELFF
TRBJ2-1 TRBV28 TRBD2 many TGTGCCAGCACCGAAGGAGCGGGAAAACGCATCTCCTACAATGAGCAGTTCTTC CASTEGAGKRISYNEQFF
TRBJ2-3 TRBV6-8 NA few TGTGCCAGCAGTTACTCGAGAGGGATTGCGGGCAATGGAGGTCGACAACGTGGGACAGATACGCAGTATTTT CASSYSRGIAGNGGRQRGTDTQYF
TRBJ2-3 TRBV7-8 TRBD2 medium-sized TGTGCCAGCAGCTTAGTATCAGCGGGGGGTTCAACTAGCACAGATACGCAGTATTTT CASSLVSAGGSTSTDTQYF
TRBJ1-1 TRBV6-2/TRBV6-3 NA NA TGTGCCAGCAGTTATACGGGGGCAAACACTGAAGCTTTCTTT CASSYTGANTEAFF
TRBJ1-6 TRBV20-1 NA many TGCAGTGCCAGTGGAAGGTCCGCCCGAAAATCACCCCTCCACTTT CSASGRSARKSPLHF
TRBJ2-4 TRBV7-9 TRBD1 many TGTGCCAGCAGCTCCTCGGGACAGGGGATCGGAGCCCTTAACATTCAGTACTTC CASSSSGQGIGALNIQYF
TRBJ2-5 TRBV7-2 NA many TGTGCCAGCAGCTCACACCGGGGGCGTTACTCAGAGACCCAGTACTTC CASSSHRGRYSETQYF
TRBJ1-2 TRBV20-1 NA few TGCAGTGCTAGGGGGGACGCCGGCCGTCTATGGGACTACACCTTC CSARGDAGRLWDYTF
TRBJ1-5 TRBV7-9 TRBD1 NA TGTGCCAGCAGCTTAGGACAGGGGGATTATAGCAATCAGCCCCAGCATTTT CASSLGQGDYSNQPQHF
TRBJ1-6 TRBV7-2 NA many TGTGCCAGCAGCTTAATGCAGGGCCGTTCACCCCTCCACTTT CASSLMQGRSPLHF
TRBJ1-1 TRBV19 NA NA TGTGCCAGTAGTATAGGTTGGAGTAATATGAACACTGAAGCTTTCTTT CASSIGWSNMNTEAFF
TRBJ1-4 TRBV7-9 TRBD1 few TGTGCCAGCAGCTGGACAGGAGATGAAAAACTGTTTTTT CASSWTGDEKLFF
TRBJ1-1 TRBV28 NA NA TGTGCCAGCAGTGAGAACACTGAAGCTTTCTTT CASSENTEAFF
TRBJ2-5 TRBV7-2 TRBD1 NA TGTGCCAGCAGCCGGGACAGGGGCCAAGAGACCCAGTACTTC CASSRDRGQETQYF
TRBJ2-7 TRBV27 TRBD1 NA TGTGCCAGCACCGGACAGGCGAGCTCCTACGAGCAGTACTTC CASTGQASSYEQYF
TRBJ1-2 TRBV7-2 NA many TGTGCCAGCAGCTCACCGACAGGAAGGCTTGGCTACACCTTC CASSSPTGRLGYTF
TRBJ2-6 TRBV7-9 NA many TGTGCCCATCGAGGTAGGGAAGTTGGGGCCAACGTCCTGACTTTC CAHRGREVGANVLTF